The 13 T cell receptor beta chains below come from one sample, sequenced in a study of human T cells and chemical hapten exposure. Time point defined: patch test 1, 2 weeks after DPC sensitization. Treatment in this sample: therapeutic diphenylcyclopropenone sensitization with weekly scalp DPC. TCRdb re-analysed the RACE reads in MiXCR, keeping a single row per CDR3 protein. Among 380,000 or so distinct CDR3 sequences, about 4.4% were seen once, and the ten largest hold approximately 2.1%. This specimen consisted of whole blood, obtained in connection with sensitization to the hapten diphenylcyclopropenone (DPC). All receptors come from a woman in her forties or fifties with alopecia areata. Some clones in this sample may be carry-over from other donors' samples.

This clonotype was seen many times. The gene calls are TRBV20-1 and TRBJ1-6, with D possibly being TRBD1 (5 bases). The CDR3 sequence is 16 residues long. The germline V gene encodes CDR1 DFQATT and CDR2 SNEGSKA (reference sequence). V was trimmed by 1 base and J by 0 bases, leaving 10 bases between them. CDR3 amino acids: CSARVRGSSYNSPLHF. In DNA, the CDR3 is TGCAGTGCTAGAGTAAGGGGAAGCTCCTATAATTCACCCCTCCACTTT.

The genes are TRBV4-3 and TRBJ2-4, with a possible D match to TRBD2 (5 bases). The germline gives CDR1 LGHNA, CDR2 YSLEER. The CDR3 is 16 residues long. V lost 0 bases and J lost 1, with 10 bases in between. The CDR3 loop is CASSQEPRGAKNIQYF. The CDR3 DNA reads TGCGCCAGCAGCCAAGAACCGAGAGGGGCCAAAAACATTCAGTACTTC.

This clonotype was seen ten or more times. The gene calls are TRBV12-3 or TRBV12-4 and TRBJ1-4, with D possibly TRBD1 on 5 matching bases. With 3 bases removed from V and 0 bases from J, the gap between germline ends came to 8 bases. The CDR3 sequence is 15 residues long. The CDR3 sequence: CASSFQGATNEKLFF. In nucleotides, the CDR3 is TGTGCCAGCAGTTTTCAGGGCGCAACTAATGAAAAACTGTTTTTT.

This chain joins TRBV30 and TRBJ1-2, with D possibly TRBD1 on 6 matching bases. This CDR3 comprises 16 residues. Trimming shortened V by 4 bases and J by 0 bases, and 18 bases separated the two germline ends. Looked up from germline, CDR1 is GTSNPN and CDR2 is SVGIG (reference sequence). CDR3 nucleotides: TGTGCCTGGACCCAGGGGACGATACTATCTAACTATGGCTACACCTTC. It yields the protein CAWTQGTILSNYGYTF.

The chain joins TRBV24-1 to TRBJ2-7; 8 bases match TRBD2. CDR1 is KGHDR and CDR2 is SFDVKD in the germline V gene. V shed 2 bases, J shed 3 bases, and the junction held 8 bases outside the gene matches. The CDR3 loop spans 16 amino acids. The CDR3 loop is CATSDCPGLGNYEQYF. In DNA form, the CDR3 reads TGTGCCACCAGTGATTGCCCGGGACTAGGGAACTACGAGCAGTACTTC.

Regarding this clonotype: The junction departs from the called germline gene at one end, perhaps through a read error. This sequence joins TRBV2 and TRBJ1-2, with D maybe TRBD1 (5 bases). Looked up from germline, CDR1 is SNHLY and CDR2 is FYNNEI. The CDR3 has 11 amino acids. The CDR3 coding sequence is TGTGCCAGCATCGAGAGGTTCGGGGCATACTTC. Protein: CASIERFGAYF.

This clonotype occurred many times. The chain couples TRBV25-1 to TRBJ2-3; D not certain. Germline V gene data show CDR1 as MGHDK and CDR2 as SYGVNS. This CDR3 has 13 amino acids. With 5 bases removed from V and 4 bases from J, the gap between germline ends came to 10 bases. The CDR3 region has the DNA TGTGCCAGCAGTTGGTCCGGACCAGATACGCAGTATTTT. It codes for CASSWSGPDTQYF.

This clonotype has ten or more counts. V and J are TRBV5-5 and TRBJ1-5, with a weak D call TRBD1 (6 bases). The V gene lost 2 bases and the J gene lost 7 bases, with 13 bases spanning the gap. The length of the CDR3 is 14 residues. Per the germline V gene, CDR1 is SGHKS and CDR2 is YYEKEE (reference sequence). The CDR3, as DNA: TGTGCCAGCAGCTTTGGGGGCGCAGGGCAGCCCCAGCATTTT. It yields the protein CASSFGGAGQPQHF.

CDR3 sequence: CAWTGTSYEQYF. CDR3 sequence (DNA): TGTGCCTGGACCGGGACTAGCTACGAGCAGTACTTC. The chain is built from TRBV30 and TRBJ2-7; 8 bases line up with TRBD2. J gave up 3 bases and V 4 bases, and 2 bases lay outside the gene matches. This CDR3 is 12 amino acids long. Per the germline V gene, CDR1 is GTSNPN and CDR2 is SVGIG (reference sequence).

The CDR3 bases are TGCGCCAGCTCCCGGGAGCAGAACACTGAAGCTTTCTTT. Amino acids: CASSREQNTEAFF. This rearrangement joins TRBV10-2 to TRBJ1-1, with D unclear. The CDR3 is 13 amino acids. Germline V lookup: CDR1 WSHSY, CDR2 SAAADI. V was pared by 8 bases and J by 1 base, with 11 bases between.

This clonotype was recorded at least ten times. The chain employs TRBV12-3 or TRBV12-4 and TRBJ2-2; D might be TRBD1 (6 bases). With 3 bases removed from V and 2 bases from J, the gap between germline ends came to 10 bases. The CDR3 has 15 amino acids. The CDR3 DNA follows: TGTGCCAGCAGTTTCGGGACACCAAACACCGGGGAGCTGTTTTTT. It encodes CASSFGTPNTGELFF.

Ten or more counts support this clonotype. This chain connects TRBV7-9 to TRBJ2-2, with 9 bases that match TRBD1. Germline CDR1 and CDR2: SEHNR and FQNEAQ (reference sequence). This CDR3 is 16 amino acids long. J lost 3 bases, V lost 6 bases, and 8 bases had no gene match. CDR3 DNA sequence: TGTGCCAGCAGGCCCCCGGGACAGGGTTACACCGGGGAGCTGTTTTTT. It translates to CASRPPGQGYTGELFF.

This clonotype was recorded at least ten times. V and J are TRBV6-2 or TRBV6-3 and TRBJ1-1; no reliable D call. V was cut by 5 bases and J by 0 bases, with 16 bases left in between. The CDR3 loop spans 16 amino acids. Germline V gives CDR1 MNHEY, CDR2 SVGEGT. In DNA, the CDR3 is TGTGCCAGCAGTCCCGGGGTCCGGAACATGAACACTGAAGCTTTCTTT. Translation gives CASSPGVRNMNTEAFF.